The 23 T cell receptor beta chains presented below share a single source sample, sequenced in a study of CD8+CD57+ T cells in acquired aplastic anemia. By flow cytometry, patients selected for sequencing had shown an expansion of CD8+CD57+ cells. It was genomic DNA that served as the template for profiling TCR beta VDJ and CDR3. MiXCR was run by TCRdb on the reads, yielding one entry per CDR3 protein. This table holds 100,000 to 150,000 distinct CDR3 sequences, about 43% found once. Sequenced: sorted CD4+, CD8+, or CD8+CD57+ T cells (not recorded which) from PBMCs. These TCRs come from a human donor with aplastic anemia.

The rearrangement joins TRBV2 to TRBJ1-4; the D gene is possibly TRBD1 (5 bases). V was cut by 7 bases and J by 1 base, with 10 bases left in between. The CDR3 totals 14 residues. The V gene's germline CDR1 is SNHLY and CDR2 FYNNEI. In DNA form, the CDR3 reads TGTGCCAGCACCGCTCAGGGAACTAATGAAAAACTGTTTTTT. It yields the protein CASTAQGTNEKLFF.

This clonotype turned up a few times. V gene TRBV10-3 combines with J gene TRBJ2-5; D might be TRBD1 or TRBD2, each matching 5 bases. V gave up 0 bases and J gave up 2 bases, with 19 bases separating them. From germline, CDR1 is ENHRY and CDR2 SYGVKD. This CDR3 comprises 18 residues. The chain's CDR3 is CAISESLKGTGAQETQYF. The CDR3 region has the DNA TGTGCCATCAGTGAGTCTCTTAAGGGGACCGGGGCGCAAGAGACCCAGTACTTC.

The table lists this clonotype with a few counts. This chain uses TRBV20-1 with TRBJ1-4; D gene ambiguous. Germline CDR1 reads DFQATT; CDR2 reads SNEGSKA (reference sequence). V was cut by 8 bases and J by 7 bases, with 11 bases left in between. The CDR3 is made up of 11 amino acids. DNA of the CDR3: TGCAGTACTGCAGAGAGTGAAAAACTGTTTTTT. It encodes CSTAESEKLFF.

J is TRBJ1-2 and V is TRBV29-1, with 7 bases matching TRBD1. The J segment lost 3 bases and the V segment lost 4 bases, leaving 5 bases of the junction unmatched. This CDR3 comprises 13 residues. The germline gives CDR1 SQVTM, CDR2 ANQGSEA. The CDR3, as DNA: TGCAGCGTTGCTCAGGGGGTTGACTATGGCTACACCTTC. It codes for CSVAQGVDYGYTF.

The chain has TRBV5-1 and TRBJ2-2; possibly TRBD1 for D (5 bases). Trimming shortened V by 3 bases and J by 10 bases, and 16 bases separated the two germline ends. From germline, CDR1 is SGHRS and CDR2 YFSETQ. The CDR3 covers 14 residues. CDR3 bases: TGCGCCAGCAGCTGGGGCCAAGGACCCGAGGAGCTGTTTTTT. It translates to CASSWGQGPEELFF.

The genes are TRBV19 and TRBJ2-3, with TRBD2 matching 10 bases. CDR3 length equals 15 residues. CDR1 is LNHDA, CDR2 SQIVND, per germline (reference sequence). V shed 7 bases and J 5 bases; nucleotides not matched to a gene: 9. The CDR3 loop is CASTASGGLLDTQYF. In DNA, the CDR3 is TGTGCCAGTACCGCTAGCGGGGGACTACTAGATACGCAGTATTTT.

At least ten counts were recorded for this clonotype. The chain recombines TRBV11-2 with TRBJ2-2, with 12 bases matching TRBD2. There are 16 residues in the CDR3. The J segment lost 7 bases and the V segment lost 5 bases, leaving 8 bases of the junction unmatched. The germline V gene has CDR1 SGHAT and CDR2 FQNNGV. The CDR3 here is CASSASGGVYSGELFF. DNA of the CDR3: TGTGCCAGCAGCGCTAGCGGGGGGGTGTATAGCGGGGAGCTGTTTTTT.

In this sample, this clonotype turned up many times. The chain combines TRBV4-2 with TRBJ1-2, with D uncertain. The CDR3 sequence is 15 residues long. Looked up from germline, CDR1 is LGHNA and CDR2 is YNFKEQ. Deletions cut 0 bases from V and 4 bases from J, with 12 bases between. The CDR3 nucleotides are TGTGCCAGCAGCCAAGATTGGAGCTCCTTCTATGGCTACACCTTC. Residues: CASSQDWSSFYGYTF.

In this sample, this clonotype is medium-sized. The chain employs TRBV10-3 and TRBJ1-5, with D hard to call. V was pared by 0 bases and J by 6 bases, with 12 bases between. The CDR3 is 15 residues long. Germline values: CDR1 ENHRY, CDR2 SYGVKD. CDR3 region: CAISESRNEAQPQHF. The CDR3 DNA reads TGTGCCATCAGTGAGTCTAGGAATGAGGCTCAGCCCCAGCATTTT.

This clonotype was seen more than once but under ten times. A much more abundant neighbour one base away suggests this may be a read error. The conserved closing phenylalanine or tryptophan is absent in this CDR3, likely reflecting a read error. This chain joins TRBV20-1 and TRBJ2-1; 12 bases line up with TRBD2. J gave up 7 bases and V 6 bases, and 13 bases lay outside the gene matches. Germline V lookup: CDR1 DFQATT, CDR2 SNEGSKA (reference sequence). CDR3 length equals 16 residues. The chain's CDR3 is CSAHRLAGAQRNEQFL. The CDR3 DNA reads TGCAGTGCCCACCGACTAGCGGGGGCCCAGAGGAATGAGCAGTTCCTT.

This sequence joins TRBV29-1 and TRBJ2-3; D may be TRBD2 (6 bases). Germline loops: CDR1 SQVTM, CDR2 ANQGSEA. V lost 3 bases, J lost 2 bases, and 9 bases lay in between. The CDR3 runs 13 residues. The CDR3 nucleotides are TGCAGCGTTGATCGGGGGATCACAGATACGCAGTATTTT. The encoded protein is CSVDRGITDTQYF.

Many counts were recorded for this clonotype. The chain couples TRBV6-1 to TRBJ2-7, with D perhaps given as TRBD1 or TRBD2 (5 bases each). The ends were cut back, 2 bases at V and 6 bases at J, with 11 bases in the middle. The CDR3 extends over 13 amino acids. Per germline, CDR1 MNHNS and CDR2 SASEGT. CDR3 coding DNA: TGTGCCAGCAGTGAATTTGGTGGGGGCGAGCAGTACGTC. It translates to CASSEFGGGEQYV.

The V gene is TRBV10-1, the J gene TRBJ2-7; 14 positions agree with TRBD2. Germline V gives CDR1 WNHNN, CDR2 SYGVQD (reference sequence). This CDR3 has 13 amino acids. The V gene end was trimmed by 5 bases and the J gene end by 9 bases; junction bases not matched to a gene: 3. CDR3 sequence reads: CASSSGTSGRQYF. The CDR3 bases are TGCGCCAGCAGTTCCGGGACTAGCGGGAGGCAGTACTTC.

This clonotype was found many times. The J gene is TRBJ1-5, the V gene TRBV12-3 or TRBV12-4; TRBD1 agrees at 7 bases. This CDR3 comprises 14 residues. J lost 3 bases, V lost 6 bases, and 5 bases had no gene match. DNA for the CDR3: TGTGCCAGCAGCCAGACAGGGCCCAATCAGCCCCAGCATTTT. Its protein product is CASSQTGPNQPQHF.

CDR3 in DNA: TGCAGTGCTAGAGGTGGGGGGTTGGAGACCCAGTACTTC. Amino acid sequence: CSARGGGLETQYF. The V and J genes are TRBV20-1 and TRBJ2-5; TRBD2 might be the D (6 bases). The germline V gene encodes CDR1 DFQATT and CDR2 SNEGSKA (reference sequence). Trimming stripped 1 base from V and 5 bases from J, with 11 bases between. This CDR3 region has 13 residues.

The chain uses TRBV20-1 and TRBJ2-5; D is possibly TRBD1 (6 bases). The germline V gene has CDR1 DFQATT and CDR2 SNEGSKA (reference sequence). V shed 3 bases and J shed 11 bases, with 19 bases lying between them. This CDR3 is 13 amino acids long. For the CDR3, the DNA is TGCAGTGCTAGTGGCCCCCGCCCAGGGGAGCAGTACTTC. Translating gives CSASGPRPGEQYF.

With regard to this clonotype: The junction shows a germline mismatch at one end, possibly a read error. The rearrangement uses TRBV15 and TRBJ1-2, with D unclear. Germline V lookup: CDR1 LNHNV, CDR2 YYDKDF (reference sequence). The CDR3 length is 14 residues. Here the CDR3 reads CATGREVFRDGYTF. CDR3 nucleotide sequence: TGTGCCACCGGCAGAGAAGTCTTTCGGGATGGCTACACCTTC.

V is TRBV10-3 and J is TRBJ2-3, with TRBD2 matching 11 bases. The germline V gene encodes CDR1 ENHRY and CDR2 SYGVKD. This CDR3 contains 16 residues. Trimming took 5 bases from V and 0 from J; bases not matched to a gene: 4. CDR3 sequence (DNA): TGTGCCATCAGTACTGGGACTAGCGGTAGCACAGATACGCAGTATTTT. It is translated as CAISTGTSGSTDTQYF.

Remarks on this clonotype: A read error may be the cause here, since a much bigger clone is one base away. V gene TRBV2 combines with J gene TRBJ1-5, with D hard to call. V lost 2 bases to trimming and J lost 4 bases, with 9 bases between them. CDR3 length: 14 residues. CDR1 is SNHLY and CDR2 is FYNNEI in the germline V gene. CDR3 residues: CASSERLMNQPQHF. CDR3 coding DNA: TGTGCCAGCAGTGAAAGACTGATGAATCAGCCCCAGCATTTT. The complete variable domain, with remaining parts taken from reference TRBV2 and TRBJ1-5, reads EPEVTQTPSHQVTQMGQEVILRCVPISNHLYFYWYRQILGQKVEFLVSFYNNEISEKSEIFDDQFSVERPDGSNFTLKIRSTKLEDSAMYFCASSERLMNQPQHFGDGTRLSIL.

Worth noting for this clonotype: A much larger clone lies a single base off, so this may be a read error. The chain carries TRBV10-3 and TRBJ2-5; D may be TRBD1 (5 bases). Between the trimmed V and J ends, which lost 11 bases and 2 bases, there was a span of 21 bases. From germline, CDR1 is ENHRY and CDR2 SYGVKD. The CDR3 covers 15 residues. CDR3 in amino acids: CAGIKAGSPQETQYF. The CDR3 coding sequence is TGTGCCGGCATCAAGGCAGGGTCTCCTCAAGAGACCCAGTACTTC.

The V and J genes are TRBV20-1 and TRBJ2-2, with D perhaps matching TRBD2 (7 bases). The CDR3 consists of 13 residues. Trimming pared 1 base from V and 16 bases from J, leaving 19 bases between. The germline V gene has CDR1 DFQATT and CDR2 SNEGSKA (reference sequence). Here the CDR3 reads CSARATGTGGPFF. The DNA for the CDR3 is TGCAGTGCTAGAGCCACAGGGACCGGGGGGCCGTTTTTT.

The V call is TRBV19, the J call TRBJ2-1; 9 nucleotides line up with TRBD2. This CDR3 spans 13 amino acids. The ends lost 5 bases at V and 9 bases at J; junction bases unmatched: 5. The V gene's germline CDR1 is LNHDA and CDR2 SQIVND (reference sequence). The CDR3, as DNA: TGTGCCAGTAGTGCGGGGGGGCCACTTGAGCAGTTCTTC. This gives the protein CASSAGGPLEQFF. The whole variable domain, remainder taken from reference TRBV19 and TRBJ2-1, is DGGITQSPKYLFRKEGQNVTLSCEQNLNHDAMYWYRQDPGQGLRLIYYSQIVNDFQKGDIAEGYSVSREKKESFPLTVTSAQKNPTAFYLCASSAGGPLEQFFGPGTRLTVL.

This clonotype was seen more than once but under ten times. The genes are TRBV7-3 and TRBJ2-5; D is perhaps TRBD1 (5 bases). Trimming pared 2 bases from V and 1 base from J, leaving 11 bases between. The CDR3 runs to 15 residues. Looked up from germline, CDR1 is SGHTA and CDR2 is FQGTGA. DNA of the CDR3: TGTGCCAGCAGCTTAGACCGACAGCCCCAAGAGACCCAGTACTTC. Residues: CASSLDRQPQETQYF.